One and the same sample provided the 22 T cell receptor beta chains below, sequenced in a study of CD8 T cells in ankylosing spondylitis. TCRdb re-analysed the 5' RACE reads in MiXCR, keeping a single row per CDR3 protein. The sample holds around 490,000 distinct CDR3 sequences, over 4% seen once. Whole-study results and caveats: The study identified a TCR beta motif of roughly eight highly homologous variants that appeared characteristic of ankylosing spondylitis blood.

Their antigens are not known. The specimen sequenced was blood, either unsorted or a sorted T cell fraction (not recorded which). The receptors come from a male donor with ankylosing spondylitis.

This clonotype appeared many times. V usage is TRBV15 and J usage is TRBJ2-5; no definite D call. The CDR3 covers 12 residues. Trimming shortened V by 8 bases and J by 5 bases, and 12 bases separated the two germline ends. The germline gives CDR1 LNHNV, CDR2 YYDKDF (reference sequence). The CDR3 DNA reads as TGTGCCACCCCTTATGGCCGGGAGACCCAGTACTTC. It codes for CATPYGRETQYF. Full variable domain (missing parts from reference TRBV15 and TRBJ2-5): DAMVIQNPRYQVTQFGKPVTLSCSQTLNHNVMYWYQQKSSQAPKLLFHYYDKDFNNEADTPDNFQSRRPNTSFCFLDIRSPGLGDTAMYLCATPYGRETQYFGPGTRLLVL.

Ten or more counts support this clonotype. The J gene is TRBJ1-1, the V gene TRBV5-7; D remains ambiguous. TRBV5-7 qualifies as an ORF whose function is uncertain. This CDR3 is built from 17 residues. Trimming left V 3 bases short and J 0 bases short, with 18 bases between. The CDR3 nucleotides read TGTGCCAGCAGCTGGAGGGTCGTAACCTCCATGAACACTGAAGCTTTCTTT. Amino acid sequence: CASSWRVVTSMNTEAFF.

The chain employs TRBV6-2 or TRBV6-3 and TRBJ2-3, with D tentatively TRBD2 (5 bases). V lost 8 bases and J 0 bases, leaving 12 bases between the germline ends. The CDR3 is 14 residues long. Germline CDR1 MNHEY, CDR2 SVGEGT. The CDR3 nucleotides are TGTGCCAGCGGTCCAGCGGTTAGCACAGATACGCAGTATTTT. Its translation: CASGPAVSTDTQYF.

This clonotype was observed at least ten times. For the CDR3, the DNA is TGTGCCAGCCATATTACGGCCAACACTGAAGCTTTCTTT. This gives the protein CASHITANTEAFF. The chain couples TRBV7-9 to TRBJ1-1; D is ambiguous. The ends were cut back, 8 bases at V and 2 bases at J, with 12 bases in the middle. The CDR3 has 13 residues. Germline-derived CDR1 and CDR2 are SEHNR and FQNEAQ (reference sequence).

This clonotype has ten or more counts. V usage is TRBV5-1 and J usage is TRBJ1-2; D is unresolved. The V gene lost 10 bases and the J gene lost 0 bases, with 16 bases spanning the gap. This CDR3 has 14 residues. Germline CDR1 SGHRS, CDR2 YFSETQ. The CDR3 bases are TGCGCCTCATCCCAGGCCAGTTCTAACTATGGCTACACCTTC. Its translation: CASSQASSNYGYTF.

The V call is TRBV7-9, the J call TRBJ2-7, with D tentatively TRBD2 (6 bases). V was trimmed by 4 bases and J by 2 bases, leaving 12 bases between them. CDR1 SEHNR and CDR2 FQNEAQ come from the germline V gene (reference sequence). The CDR3 has 14 amino acids. The CDR3 bases are TGTGCCAGCAGCTCCCGGGGGTCCCCCTACGAGCAGTACTTC. It encodes CASSSRGSPYEQYF. The full variable domain, rest sourced from reference TRBV7-9 and TRBJ2-7, is DTGVSQNPRHKITKRGQNVTFRCDPISEHNRLYWYRQTLGQGPEFLTYFQNEAQLEKSRLLSDRFSAERPKGSFSTLEIQRTEQGDSAMYLCASSSRGSPYEQYFGPGTRLTVT.

The V call is TRBV29-1, the J call TRBJ2-7; 10 bases agree with TRBD2. CDR3 size: 15 residues. Per germline, CDR1 SQVTM and CDR2 ANQGSEA. V trimming: 2 bases; J trimming: 4 bases; junction bases outside the gene matches: 8. The CDR3 DNA follows: TGCAGCGTTGAATATCGGCTAGCGGGAGATTACGAGCAGTACTTC. This encodes CSVEYRLAGDYEQYF.

This clonotype was counted ten times or more. The CDR3 bases are TGTGCCACCAGCAGGACAGTTTATGGAGGAACTGAAGCTTTCTTT. It specifies CATSRTVYGGTEAFF. The chain uses TRBV15 and TRBJ1-1; possibly TRBD1 for D (5 bases). This CDR3 is 15 amino acids long. The germline V and J ends were trimmed by 3 bases and 5 bases, with 16 bases remaining between them. Germline V gene sequence: CDR1 LNHNV, CDR2 YYDKDF (reference sequence).

This clonotype showed up many times. The chain couples TRBV12-3 or TRBV12-4 to TRBJ1-6, with a tentative D call TRBD1 (5 bases). Deletions cut 3 bases from V and 0 bases from J, with 9 bases between. CDR3 length: 16 amino acids. The CDR3 region has the DNA TGTGCCAGCAGTTTGGCAGGGAGCTCCTATAATTCACCCCTCCACTTT. Translated: CASSLAGSSYNSPLHF.

This clonotype occurred many times. The chain links TRBV9 to TRBJ2-1; D might be TRBD1 or TRBD2, each matching 5 bases. The V gene's germline CDR1 is SGDLS and CDR2 YYNGEE. This CDR3 is 14 amino acids long. Trimming took 0 bases from V and 3 from J, leaving 7 bases between them. The CDR3 DNA follows: TGTGCCAGCAGCGTAGGGGGGAGCTACAATGAGCAGTTCTTC. This translates into CASSVGGSYNEQFF.

This clonotype was observed many times. This chain links TRBV4-1 with TRBJ1-5, with D maybe TRBD1 (5 bases). Trimming pared 0 bases from V and 11 bases from J, leaving 14 bases between. The germline V gene encodes CDR1 MGHRA and CDR2 YSYEKL. This CDR3 has 14 residues. CDR3 sequence (DNA): TGCGCCAGCAGCCAAGAATTAGGGGAGCGGTCCCAGCATTTT. This gives the protein CASSQELGERSQHF.

This clonotype was seen repeatedly, ten times or more. The chain joins TRBV12-3 or TRBV12-4 to TRBJ2-1; 9 bases line up with TRBD2. Trimming cost V 3 bases and J 9 bases; bases outside gene matches: 12. This CDR3 has 16 residues. The CDR3 nucleotides read TGTGCCAGCAGTTTCCGACTAGCGGTGAAGAGAGGTGAGCAGTTCTTC. It encodes CASSFRLAVKRGEQFF.

This chain links TRBV5-4 with TRBJ2-3; D perhaps matches TRBD2 (6 bases). The CDR3 runs 15 residues. Germline loops: CDR1 SGHNT, CDR2 YYREEE (reference sequence). Trimming took 4 bases from V and 2 from J, leaving 14 bases between them. CDR3: CASSPRGWATDTQYF. DNA for the CDR3: TGTGCCAGCAGCCCGCGGGGTTGGGCCACAGATACGCAGTATTTT. The full variable domain, rest sourced from reference TRBV5-4 and TRBJ2-3, is ETGVTQSPTHLIKTRGQQVTLRCSSQSGHNTVSWYQQALGQGPQFIFQYYREEENGRGNFPPRFSGLQFPNYSSELNVNALELDDSALYLCASSPRGWATDTQYFGPGTRLTVL.

V and J are TRBV20-1 and TRBJ1-5; D unclear. The CDR3 is made up of 13 amino acids. Germline lookup yields CDR1 DFQATT and CDR2 SNEGSKA (reference sequence). V was clipped by 5 bases and J by 6 bases, with 14 bases between them. DNA of the CDR3: TGCAGTGCTCTGCGGCAGATCGGTCAGCCCCAGCATTTT. Translation gives CSALRQIGQPQHF.

This clonotype was counted at least ten times. The rearrangement links TRBV20-1 to TRBJ2-7; the D gene could be TRBD1 or TRBD2 (5 bases each). The CDR3 length is 14 residues. Trimming shortened V by 6 bases and J by 0 bases, and 15 bases separated the two germline ends. The germline V gene encodes CDR1 DFQATT and CDR2 SNEGSKA (reference sequence). This chain's CDR3 is CSASSRDRSYEQYF. The CDR3 nucleotides read TGCAGTGCCTCATCGAGGGACCGCTCCTACGAGCAGTACTTC.

This clonotype was found many times. The chain couples TRBV7-9 to TRBJ1-1; maybe TRBD1 (5 bases). Trimming cost V 1 base and J 1 base, with 7 bases left between them. The CDR3 totals 14 residues. Per the germline V gene, CDR1 is SEHNR and CDR2 is FQNEAQ (reference sequence). The CDR3: CASSLGTRNTEAFF. The CDR3 region has the DNA TGTGCCAGCAGCTTAGGGACACGGAACACTGAAGCTTTCTTT.

Concerning this clonotype: A single base separates this from a much larger clone, so it may be a read error. The chain combines TRBV20-1 with TRBJ1-2, with unresolved D. The length of the CDR3 is 11 residues. Between the trimmed V and J ends, which lost 6 bases and 6 bases, there was a span of 11 bases. In germline, CDR1 is DFQATT, CDR2 SNEGSKA (reference sequence). In DNA form, the CDR3 reads TGCAGTGCCCTACTAGCCCATGGCTACACCTTC. Translation: CSALLAHGYTF.

This clonotype was seen at least ten times. In nucleotides, the CDR3 is TGCAGCGTTTTATCCGGGGGAACCCAGTACTTC. Its protein is CSVLSGGTQYF. The chain is built from TRBV29-1 and TRBJ2-5; D perhaps matches TRBD2 (6 bases). Looked up from germline, CDR1 is SQVTM and CDR2 is ANQGSEA. Deletions cut 5 bases from V and 8 bases from J, with 12 bases between. The CDR3 runs 11 residues.

This clonotype has a count of ten or more. The chain couples TRBV6-1 to TRBJ1-3; D not resolved. The CDR3 has 17 amino acids. The V end lost 0 bases, the J end lost 2 bases, and 14 bases lay between the germline ends. The germline gives CDR1 MNHNS, CDR2 SASEGT. As DNA, the CDR3 is TGTGCCAGCAGTGAAGCAAAAGGGAAATCCCCTGGAAACACCATATATTTT. This sequence encodes CASSEAKGKSPGNTIYF.

This clonotype occurred many times. The chain couples TRBV20-1 to TRBJ2-1; D may be TRBD2 (6 bases). This CDR3 comprises 13 residues. Germline V CDR1 and CDR2: DFQATT, SNEGSKA (reference sequence). The CDR3 loop is CSGKEGTDNEQFF. The CDR3 DNA reads TGCAGCGGGAAGGAGGGAACCGACAATGAGCAGTTCTTC.

This clonotype was counted many times. V and J are TRBV12-3 or TRBV12-4 and TRBJ2-5; D not resolved. The germline V and J ends were trimmed by 3 bases and 4 bases, with 18 bases remaining between them. The CDR3 covers 16 residues. The CDR3 reads CASSFFDSIPGETQYF. CDR3 bases: TGTGCCAGCAGTTTCTTTGATTCTATACCGGGAGAGACCCAGTACTTC.

The chain is built from TRBV4-2 and TRBJ2-7; TRBD2 matches 11 bases. The CDR3 sequence is 15 residues long. In germline, CDR1 is LGHNA, CDR2 YNFKEQ. V shed 2 bases and J 0 bases; nucleotides not matched to a gene: 0. CDR3 region: CASSQLAGGSYEQYF. CDR3 nucleotide sequence: TGTGCCAGCAGCCAACTAGCGGGAGGCTCCTACGAGCAGTACTTC.